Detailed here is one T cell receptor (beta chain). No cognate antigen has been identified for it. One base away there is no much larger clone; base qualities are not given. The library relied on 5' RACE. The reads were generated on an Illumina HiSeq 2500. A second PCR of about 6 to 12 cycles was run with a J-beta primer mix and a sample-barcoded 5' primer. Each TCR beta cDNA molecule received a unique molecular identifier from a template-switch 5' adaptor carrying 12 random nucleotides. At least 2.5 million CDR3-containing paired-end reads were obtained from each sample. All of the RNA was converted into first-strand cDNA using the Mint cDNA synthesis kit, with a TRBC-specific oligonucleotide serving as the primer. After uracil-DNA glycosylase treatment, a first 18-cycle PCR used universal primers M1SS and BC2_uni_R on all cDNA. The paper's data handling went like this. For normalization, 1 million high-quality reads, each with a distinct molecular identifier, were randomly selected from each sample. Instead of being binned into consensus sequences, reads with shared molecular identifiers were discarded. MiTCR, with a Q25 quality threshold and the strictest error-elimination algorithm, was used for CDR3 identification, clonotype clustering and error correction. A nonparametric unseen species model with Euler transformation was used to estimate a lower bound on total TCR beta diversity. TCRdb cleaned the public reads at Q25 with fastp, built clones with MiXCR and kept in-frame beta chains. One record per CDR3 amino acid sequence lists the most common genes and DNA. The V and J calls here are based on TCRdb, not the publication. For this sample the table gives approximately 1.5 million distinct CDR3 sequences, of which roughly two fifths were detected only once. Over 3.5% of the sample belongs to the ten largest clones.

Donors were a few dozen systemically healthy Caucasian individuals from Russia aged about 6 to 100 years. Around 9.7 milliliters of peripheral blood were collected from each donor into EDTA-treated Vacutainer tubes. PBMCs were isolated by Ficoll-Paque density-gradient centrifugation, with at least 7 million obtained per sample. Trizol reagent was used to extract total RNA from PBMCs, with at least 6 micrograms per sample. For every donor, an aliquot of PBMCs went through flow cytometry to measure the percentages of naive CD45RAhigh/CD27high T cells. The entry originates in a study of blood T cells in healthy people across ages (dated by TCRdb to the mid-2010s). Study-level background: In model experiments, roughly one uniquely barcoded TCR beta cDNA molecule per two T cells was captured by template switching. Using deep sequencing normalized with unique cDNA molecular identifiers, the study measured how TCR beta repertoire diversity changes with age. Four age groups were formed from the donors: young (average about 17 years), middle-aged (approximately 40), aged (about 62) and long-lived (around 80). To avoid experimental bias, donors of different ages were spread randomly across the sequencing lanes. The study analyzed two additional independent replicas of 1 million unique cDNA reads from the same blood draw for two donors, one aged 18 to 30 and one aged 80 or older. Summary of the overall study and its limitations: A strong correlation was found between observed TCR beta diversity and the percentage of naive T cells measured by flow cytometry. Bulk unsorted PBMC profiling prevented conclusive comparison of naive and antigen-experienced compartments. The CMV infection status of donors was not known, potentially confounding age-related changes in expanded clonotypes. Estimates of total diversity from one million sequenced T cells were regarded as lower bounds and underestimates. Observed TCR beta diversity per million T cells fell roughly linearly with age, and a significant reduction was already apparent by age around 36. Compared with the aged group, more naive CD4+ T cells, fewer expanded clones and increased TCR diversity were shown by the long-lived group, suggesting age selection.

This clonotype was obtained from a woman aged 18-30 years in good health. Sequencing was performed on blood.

The nucleotides are TGCGCCAGCAGCCAGGCCTCCTCTTCCTATGGCTACACCTTC. The translation is CASSQASSSYGYTF. The chain was built from TRBV4-3 and TRBJ1-2, with the identity of the D gene unclear. The CDR3 runs 14 residues from the cysteine to the phenylalanine. Here the CDR3 DNA is all that survives: 42 bases in frame from base 1. The germline V gene yields LGHNA for CDR1 and YSLEER for CDR2. At the junction V is shortened by 3 bases and J by 4 bases, with 12 bases in between.